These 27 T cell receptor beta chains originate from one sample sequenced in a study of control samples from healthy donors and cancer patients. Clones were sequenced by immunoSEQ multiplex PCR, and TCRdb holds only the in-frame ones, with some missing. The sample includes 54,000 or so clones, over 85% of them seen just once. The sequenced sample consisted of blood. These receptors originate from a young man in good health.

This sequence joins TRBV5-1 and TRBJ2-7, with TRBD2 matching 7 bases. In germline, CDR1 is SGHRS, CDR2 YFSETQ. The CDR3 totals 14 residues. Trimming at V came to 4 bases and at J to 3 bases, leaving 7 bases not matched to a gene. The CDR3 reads CASSQVAGYYEQYF. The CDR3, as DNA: TGCGCCAGCAGCCAAGTAGCGGGCTACTACGAGCAGTACTTC.

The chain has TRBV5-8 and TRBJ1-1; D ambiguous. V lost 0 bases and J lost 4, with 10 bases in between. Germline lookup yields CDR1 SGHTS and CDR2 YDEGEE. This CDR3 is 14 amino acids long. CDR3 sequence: CASSLVIVGTEAFF. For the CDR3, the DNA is TGTGCCAGCAGCTTGGTAATTGTGGGCACTGAAGCTTTCTTT.

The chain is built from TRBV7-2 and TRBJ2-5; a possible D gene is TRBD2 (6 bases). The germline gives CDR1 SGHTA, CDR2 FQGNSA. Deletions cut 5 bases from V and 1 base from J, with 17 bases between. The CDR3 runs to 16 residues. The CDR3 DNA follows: TGTGCCAGCAGCGTAAAGTGGCGGGGAGCCCAAGAGACCCAGTACTTC. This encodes CASSVKWRGAQETQYF.

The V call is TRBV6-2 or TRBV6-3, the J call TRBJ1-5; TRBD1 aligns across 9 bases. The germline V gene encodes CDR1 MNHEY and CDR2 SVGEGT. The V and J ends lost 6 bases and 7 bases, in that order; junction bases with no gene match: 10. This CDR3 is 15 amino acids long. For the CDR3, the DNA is TGTGCCAGCAGCCGTCGAGGACAGGGGAGACAGCCCCAGCATTTT. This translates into CASSRRGQGRQPQHF.

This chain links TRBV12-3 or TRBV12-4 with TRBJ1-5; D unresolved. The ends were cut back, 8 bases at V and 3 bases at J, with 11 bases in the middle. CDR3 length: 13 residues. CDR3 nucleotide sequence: TGTGCCAGCCTAGCGGGGTTCAATCAGCCCCAGCATTTT. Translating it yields CASLAGFNQPQHF.

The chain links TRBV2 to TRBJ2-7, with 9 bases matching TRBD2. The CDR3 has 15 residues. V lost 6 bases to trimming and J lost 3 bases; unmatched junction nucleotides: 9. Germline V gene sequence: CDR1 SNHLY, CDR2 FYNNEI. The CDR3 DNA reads TGTGCCAGCAGGGAACTAGCGGGCCTTTACTACGAGCAGTACTTC. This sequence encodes CASRELAGLYYEQYF.

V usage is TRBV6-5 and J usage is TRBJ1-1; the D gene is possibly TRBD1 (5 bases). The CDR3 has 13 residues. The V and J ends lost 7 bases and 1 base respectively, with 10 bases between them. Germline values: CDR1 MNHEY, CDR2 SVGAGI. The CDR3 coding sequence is TGTGCCAGCAACGTCAGGGAGAACACTGAAGCTTTCTTT. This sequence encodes CASNVRENTEAFF.

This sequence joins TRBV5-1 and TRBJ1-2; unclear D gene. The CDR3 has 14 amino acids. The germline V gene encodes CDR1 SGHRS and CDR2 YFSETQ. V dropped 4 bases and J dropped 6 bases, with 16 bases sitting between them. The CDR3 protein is CASSLGEARDGYTF. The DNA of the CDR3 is TGCGCCAGCAGCCTCGGGGAGGCCCGGGATGGCTACACCTTC. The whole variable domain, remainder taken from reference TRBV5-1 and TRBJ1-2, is KAGVTQTPRYLIKTRGQQVTLSCSPISGHRSVSWYQQTPGQGLQFLFEYFSETQRNKGNFPGRFSGRQFSNSRSEMNVSTLELGDSALYLCASSLGEARDGYTFGSGTRLTVV.

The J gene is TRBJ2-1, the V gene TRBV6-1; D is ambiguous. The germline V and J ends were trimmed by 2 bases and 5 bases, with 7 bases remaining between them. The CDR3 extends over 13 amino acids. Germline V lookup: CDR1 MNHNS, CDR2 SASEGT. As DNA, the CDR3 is TGTGCCAGCAGTGAAAAACACAACAATGAGCAGTTCTTC. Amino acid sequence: CASSEKHNNEQFF.

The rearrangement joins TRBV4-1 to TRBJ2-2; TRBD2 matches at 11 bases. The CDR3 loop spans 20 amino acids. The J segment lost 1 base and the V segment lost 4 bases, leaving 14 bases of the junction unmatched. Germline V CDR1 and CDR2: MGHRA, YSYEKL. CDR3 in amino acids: CASSRQSQPGLAENTGELFF. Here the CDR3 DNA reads TGCGCCAGCAGCCGACAAAGCCAACCGGGACTAGCGGAGAACACCGGGGAGCTGTTTTTT.

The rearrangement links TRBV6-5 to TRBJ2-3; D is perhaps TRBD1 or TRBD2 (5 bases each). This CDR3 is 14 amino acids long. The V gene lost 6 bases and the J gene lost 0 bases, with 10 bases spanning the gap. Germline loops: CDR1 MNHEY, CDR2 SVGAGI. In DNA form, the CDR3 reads TGTGCCAGCAGCCTACGGGACAGCACAGATACGCAGTATTTT. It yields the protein CASSLRDSTDTQYF.

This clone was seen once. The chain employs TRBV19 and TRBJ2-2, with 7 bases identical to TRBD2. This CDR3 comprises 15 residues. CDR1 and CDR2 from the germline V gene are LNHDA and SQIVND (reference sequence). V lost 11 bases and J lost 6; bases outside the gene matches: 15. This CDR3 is CACSRDYEGPGELFF. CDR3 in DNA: TGTGCCTGCTCCCGGGACTACGAGGGCCCCGGGGAGCTGTTTTTT.

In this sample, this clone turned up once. The CDR3 bases are TGTGCCAGCACCCAATTGGGGACAGATACGCAGTATTTT. This codes for CASTQLGTDTQYF. The rearrangement links TRBV27 to TRBJ2-3; D gene ambiguous. There are 13 residues in the CDR3. CDR1 and CDR2 from the germline V gene are MNHEY and SMNVEV (reference sequence). The V end lost 7 bases, the J end lost 3 bases, and 11 bases lay between the germline ends.

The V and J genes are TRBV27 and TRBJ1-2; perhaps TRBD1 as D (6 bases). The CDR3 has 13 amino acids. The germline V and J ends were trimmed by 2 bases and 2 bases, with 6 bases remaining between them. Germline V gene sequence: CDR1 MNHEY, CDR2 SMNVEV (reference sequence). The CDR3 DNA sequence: TGTGCCAGCAGTTTAGGACAGAACTATGGCTACACCTTC. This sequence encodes CASSLGQNYGYTF.

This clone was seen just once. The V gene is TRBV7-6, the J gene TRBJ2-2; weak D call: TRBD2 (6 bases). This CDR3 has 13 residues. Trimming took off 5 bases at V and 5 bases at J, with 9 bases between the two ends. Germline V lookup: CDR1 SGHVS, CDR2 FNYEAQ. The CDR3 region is CASSPRGTGELFF. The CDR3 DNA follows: TGTGCCAGCAGCCCACGGGGGACCGGGGAGCTGTTTTTT. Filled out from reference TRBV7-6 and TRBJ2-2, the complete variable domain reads GAGVSQSPRYKVTKRGQDVALRCDPISGHVSLYWYRQALGQGPEFLTYFNYEAQQDKSGLPNDRFSAERPEGSISTLTIQRTEQRDSAMYRCASSPRGTGELFFGEGSRLTVL.

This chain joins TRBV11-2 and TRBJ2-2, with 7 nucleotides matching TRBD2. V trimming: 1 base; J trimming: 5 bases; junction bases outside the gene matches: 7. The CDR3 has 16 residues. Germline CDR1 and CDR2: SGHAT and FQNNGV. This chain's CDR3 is CASSLVAGVNTGELFF. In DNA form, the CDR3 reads TGTGCCAGCAGCTTAGTCGCGGGAGTAAATACCGGGGAGCTGTTTTTT.

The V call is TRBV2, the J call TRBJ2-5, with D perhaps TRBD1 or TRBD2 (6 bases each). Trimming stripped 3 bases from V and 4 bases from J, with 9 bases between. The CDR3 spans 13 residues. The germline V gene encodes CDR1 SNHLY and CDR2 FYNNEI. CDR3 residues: CASSDRGPETQYF. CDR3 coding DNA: TGTGCCAGCAGTGATCGGGGGCCAGAGACCCAGTACTTC.

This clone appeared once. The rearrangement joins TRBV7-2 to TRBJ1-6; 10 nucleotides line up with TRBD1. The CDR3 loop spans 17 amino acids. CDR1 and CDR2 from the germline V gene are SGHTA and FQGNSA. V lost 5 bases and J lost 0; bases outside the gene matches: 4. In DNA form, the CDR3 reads TGTGCCAGCAGCACGGGACAGGGGTTCTCCTATAATTCACCCCTCCACTTT. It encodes CASSTGQGFSYNSPLHF.

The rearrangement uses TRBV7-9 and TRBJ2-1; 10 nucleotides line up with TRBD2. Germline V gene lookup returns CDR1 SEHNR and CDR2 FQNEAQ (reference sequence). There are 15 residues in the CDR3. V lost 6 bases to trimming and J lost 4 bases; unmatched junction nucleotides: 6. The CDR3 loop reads CASRIAGGLYNEQFF. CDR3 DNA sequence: TGTGCCAGCAGGATAGCGGGAGGCCTTTACAATGAGCAGTTCTTC.

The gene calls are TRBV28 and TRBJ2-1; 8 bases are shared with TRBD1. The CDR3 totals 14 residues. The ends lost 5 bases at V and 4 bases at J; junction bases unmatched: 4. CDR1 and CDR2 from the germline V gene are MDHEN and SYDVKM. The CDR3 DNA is TGTGCCAGCAGTCGGGGACAGGCTTACAATGAGCAGTTCTTC. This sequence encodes CASSRGQAYNEQFF.

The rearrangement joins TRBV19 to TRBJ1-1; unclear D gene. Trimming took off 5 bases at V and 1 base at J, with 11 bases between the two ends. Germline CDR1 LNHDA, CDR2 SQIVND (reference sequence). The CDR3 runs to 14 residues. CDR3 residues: CASSAGRRNTEAFF. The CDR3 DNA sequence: TGTGCCAGTAGTGCGGGAAGGCGGAACACTGAAGCTTTCTTT.

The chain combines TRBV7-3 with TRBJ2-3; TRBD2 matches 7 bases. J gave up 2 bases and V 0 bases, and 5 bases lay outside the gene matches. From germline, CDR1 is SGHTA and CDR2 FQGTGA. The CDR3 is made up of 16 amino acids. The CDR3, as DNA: TGTGCCAGCAGCTTAACTCCGGGAGGCCTCACAGATACGCAGTATTTT. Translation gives CASSLTPGGLTDTQYF.

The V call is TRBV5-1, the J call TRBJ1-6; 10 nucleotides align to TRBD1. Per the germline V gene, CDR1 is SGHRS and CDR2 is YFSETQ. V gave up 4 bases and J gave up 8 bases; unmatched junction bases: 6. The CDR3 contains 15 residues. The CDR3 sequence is CASSKGQGGYSPLHF. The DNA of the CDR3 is TGCGCCAGCAGCAAAGGACAGGGGGGATATTCACCCCTCCACTTT.

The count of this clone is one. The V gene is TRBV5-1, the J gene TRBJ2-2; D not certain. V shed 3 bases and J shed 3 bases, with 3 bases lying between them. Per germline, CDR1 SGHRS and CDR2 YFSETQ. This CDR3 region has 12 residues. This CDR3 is CASSYDTGELFF. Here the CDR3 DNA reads TGCGCCAGCAGCTACGACACCGGGGAGCTGTTTTTT.

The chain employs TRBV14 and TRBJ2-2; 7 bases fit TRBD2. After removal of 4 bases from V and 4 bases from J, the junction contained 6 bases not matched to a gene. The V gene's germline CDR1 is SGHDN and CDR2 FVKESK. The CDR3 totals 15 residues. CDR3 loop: CASSPLAGGTGELFF. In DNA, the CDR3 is TGTGCCAGCAGCCCCTTAGCGGGCGGCACCGGGGAGCTGTTTTTT.

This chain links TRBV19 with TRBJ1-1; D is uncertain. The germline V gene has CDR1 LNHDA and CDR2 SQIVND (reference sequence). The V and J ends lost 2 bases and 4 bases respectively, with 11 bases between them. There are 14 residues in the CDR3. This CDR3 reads CASSIFREGTEAFF. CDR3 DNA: TGTGCCAGTAGTATATTTAGGGAGGGCACTGAAGCTTTCTTT.

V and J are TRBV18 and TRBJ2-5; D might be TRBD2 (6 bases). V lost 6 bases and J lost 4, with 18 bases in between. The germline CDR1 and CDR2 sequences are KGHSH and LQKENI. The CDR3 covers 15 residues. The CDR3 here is CASSPVVEGGETQYF. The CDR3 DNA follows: TGTGCCAGCTCTCCCGTCGTCGAGGGAGGAGAGACCCAGTACTTC.